This TCR beta chain was documented in a study of T-cell memory formation after mild COVID-19. TCRdb itself ran the 5' RACE reads through MiXCR, one entry per CDR3 protein. The sample holds roughly 450,000 distinct CDR3 sequences, roughly 18% seen once. This CDR3 has 14 residues. Germline loops: CDR1 SGHRS, CDR2 YFSETQ. V was clipped by 1 base and J by 2 bases, with 9 bases between them. Sequenced input: PBMCs or a T cell subset sorted from them (not recorded which). The chain has TRBV5-1 and TRBJ1-2, with D perhaps matching TRBD1 (6 bases). The sequence came from an adult woman who had mild COVID-19 (a few samples of this study predate the infection). Cell type and time point are not known. CDR3 sequence: CASSLQQGNYGYTF. In nucleotides, the CDR3 is TGCGCCAGCAGCTTGCAACAGGGAAACTATGGCTACACCTTC.